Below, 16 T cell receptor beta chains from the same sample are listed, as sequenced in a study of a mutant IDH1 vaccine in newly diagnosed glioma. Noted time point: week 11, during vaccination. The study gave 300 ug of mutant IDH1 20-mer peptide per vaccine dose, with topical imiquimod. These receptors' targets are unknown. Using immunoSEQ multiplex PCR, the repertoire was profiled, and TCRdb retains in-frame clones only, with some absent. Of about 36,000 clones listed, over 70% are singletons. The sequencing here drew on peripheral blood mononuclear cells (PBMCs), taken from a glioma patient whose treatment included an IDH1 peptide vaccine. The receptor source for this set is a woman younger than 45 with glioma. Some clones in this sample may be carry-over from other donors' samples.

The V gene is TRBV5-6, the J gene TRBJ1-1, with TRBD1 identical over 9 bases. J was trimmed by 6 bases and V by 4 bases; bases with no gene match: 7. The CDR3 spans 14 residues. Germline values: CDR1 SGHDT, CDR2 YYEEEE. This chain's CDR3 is CASSVTGGFSEAFF. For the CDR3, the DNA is TGTGCCAGCAGCGTGACAGGGGGGTTTTCTGAAGCTTTCTTT.

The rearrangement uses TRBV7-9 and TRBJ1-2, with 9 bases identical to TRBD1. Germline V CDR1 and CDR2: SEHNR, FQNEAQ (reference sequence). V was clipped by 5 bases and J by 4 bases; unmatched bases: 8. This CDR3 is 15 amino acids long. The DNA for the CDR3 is TGTGCCAGCAGCCTACAGGGGGCTGGAGGCTATGGCTACACCTTC. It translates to CASSLQGAGGYGYTF.

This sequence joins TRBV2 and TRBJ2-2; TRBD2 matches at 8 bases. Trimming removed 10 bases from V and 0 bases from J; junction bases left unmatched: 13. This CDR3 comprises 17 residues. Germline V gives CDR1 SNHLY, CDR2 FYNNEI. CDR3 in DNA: TGTGCCACCACCCCCCTGGCGGGGGGTCCGAACACCGGGGAGCTGTTTTTT. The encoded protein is CATTPLAGGPNTGELFF.

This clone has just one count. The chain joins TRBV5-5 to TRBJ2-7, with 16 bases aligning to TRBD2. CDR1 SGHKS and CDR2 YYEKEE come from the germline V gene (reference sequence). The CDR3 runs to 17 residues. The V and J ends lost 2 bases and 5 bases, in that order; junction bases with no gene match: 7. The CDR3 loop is CASSFGGLAGGQDEQYF. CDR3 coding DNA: TGTGCCAGCAGCTTTGGGGGACTAGCGGGAGGGCAGGACGAGCAGTACTTC. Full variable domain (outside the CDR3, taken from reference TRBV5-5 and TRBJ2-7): DAGVTQSPTHLIKTRGQQVTLRCSPISGHKSVSWYQQVLGQGPQFIFQYYEKEERGRGNFPDRFSARQFPNYSSELNVNALLLGDSALYLCASSFGGLAGGQDEQYFGPGTRLTVT.

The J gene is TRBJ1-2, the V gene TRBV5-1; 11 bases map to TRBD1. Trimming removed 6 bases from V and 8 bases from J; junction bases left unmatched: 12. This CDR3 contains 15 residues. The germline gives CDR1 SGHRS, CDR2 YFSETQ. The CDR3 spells CASTDRTGGYGGYTF. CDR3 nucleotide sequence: TGCGCCAGCACGGACCGGACAGGGGGCTATGGGGGCTACACCTTC.

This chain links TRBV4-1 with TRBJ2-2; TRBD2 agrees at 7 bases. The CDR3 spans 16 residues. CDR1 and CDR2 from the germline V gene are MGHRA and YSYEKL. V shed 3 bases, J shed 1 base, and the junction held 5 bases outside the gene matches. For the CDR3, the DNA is TGCGCCAGCAGCCATTCGGCGGGGGTGAACACCGGGGAGCTGTTTTTT. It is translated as CASSHSAGVNTGELFF.

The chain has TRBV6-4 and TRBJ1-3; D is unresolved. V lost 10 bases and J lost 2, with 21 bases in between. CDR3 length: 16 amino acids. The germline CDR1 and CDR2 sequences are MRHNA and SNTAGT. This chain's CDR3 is CATIWAGSPAGNTIYF. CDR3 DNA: TGTGCCACCATTTGGGCGGGGTCCCCAGCTGGAAACACCATATATTTT.

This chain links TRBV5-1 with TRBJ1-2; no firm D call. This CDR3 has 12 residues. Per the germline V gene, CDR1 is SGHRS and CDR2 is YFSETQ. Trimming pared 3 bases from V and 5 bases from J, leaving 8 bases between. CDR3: CASSSDLYGYTF. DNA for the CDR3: TGCGCCAGCAGCTCCGACCTATATGGCTACACCTTC.

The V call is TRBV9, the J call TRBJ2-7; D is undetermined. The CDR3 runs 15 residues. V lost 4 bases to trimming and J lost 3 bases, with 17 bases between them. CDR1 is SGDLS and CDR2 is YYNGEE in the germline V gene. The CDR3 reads CASSPDLDPIYEQYF. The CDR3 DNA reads TGTGCCAGCAGCCCAGACCTCGACCCGATCTACGAGCAGTACTTC.

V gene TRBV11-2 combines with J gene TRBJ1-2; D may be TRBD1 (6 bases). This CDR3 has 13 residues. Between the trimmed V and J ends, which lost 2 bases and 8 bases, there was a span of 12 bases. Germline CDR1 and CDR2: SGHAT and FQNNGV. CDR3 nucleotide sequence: TGTGCCAGCAGCTTACAAGCCCAGGGGGGCTACACCTTC. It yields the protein CASSLQAQGGYTF. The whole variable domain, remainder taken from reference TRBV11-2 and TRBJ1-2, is EAGVAQSPRYKIIEKRQSVAFWCNPISGHATLYWYQQILGQGPKLLIQFQNNGVVDDSQLPKDRFSAERLKGVDSTLKIQPAKLEDSAVYLCASSLQAQGGYTFGSGTRLTVV.

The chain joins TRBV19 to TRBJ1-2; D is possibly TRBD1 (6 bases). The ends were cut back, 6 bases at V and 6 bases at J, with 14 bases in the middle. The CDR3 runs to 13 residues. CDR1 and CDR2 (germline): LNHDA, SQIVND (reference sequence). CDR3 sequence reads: CASRLGAGDGYTF. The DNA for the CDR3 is TGTGCCAGTAGACTTGGGGCAGGGGATGGCTACACCTTC. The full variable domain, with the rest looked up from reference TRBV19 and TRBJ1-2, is DGGITQSPKYLFRKEGQNVTLSCEQNLNHDAMYWYRQDPGQGLRLIYYSQIVNDFQKGDIAEGYSVSREKKESFPLTVTSAQKNPTAFYLCASRLGAGDGYTFGSGTRLTVV.

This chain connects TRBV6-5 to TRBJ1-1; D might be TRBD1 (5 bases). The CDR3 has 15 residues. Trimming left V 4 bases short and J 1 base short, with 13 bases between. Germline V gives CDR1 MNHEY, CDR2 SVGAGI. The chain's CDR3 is CASSLIGGGNTEAFF. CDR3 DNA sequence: TGTGCCAGCAGTTTAATTGGGGGGGGGAACACTGAAGCTTTCTTT.

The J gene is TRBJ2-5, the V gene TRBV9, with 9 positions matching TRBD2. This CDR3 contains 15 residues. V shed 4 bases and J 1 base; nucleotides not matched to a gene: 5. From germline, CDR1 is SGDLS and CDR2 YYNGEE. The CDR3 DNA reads TGTGCCAGCAGCATCCCGCGGGAGGGCCAAGAGACCCAGTACTTC. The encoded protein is CASSIPREGQETQYF.

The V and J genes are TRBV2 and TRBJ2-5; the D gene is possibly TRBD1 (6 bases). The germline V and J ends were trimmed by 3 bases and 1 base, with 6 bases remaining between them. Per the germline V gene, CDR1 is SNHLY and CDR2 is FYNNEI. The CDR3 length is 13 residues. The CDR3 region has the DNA TGTGCCAGCAGTGAGGGGGCCCAAGAGACCCAGTACTTC. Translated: CASSEGAQETQYF.

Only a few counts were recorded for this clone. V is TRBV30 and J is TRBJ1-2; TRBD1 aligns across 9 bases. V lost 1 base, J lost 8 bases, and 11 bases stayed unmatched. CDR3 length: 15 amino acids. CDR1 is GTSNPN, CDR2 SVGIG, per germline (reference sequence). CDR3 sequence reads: CAWSGRTGAGRGYTF. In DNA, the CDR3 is TGTGCCTGGAGTGGTAGGACAGGGGCGGGTCGGGGCTACACCTTC.

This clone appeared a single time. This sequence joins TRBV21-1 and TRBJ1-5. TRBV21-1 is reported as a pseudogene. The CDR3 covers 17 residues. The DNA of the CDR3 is TGTGCCAGCAGAGAGGGTAGTAAGAGGATCAGCAATCAGCCCCAGCATTTT. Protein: CASREGSKRISNQPQHF.